Listed below are T cell receptor beta chains from one sample, sequenced in a study of CD8 T cells in ankylosing spondylitis. TCRdb fed the 5' RACE reads into MiXCR, producing one record per CDR3 protein. Of some 840,000 distinct CDR3 sequences listed, roughly 12% were seen once; the top ten hold around 0.51%. Sequenced: blood, either unsorted or a sorted T cell fraction (not recorded which). The receptors originated from a male donor with ankylosing spondylitis. Both conserved end residues are part of each CDR3. D genes are given only for firm matches. The size field is filled for only some rows; it gives once, few, many or a size class.

v_gene: TRBV4-3; abundance: few; j_gene: TRBJ2-7; d_gene: -; CDR3nt: TGCGCCAGCAGCCAAGATGGATACTCCTACGAGCAGTACTTC; CDR3aa: CASSQDGYSYEQYF
v_gene: TRBV29-1; abundance: -; j_gene: TRBJ2-5; d_gene: TRBD2; CDR3nt: TGCAGCGTTGTGTCTAGCGGGAGGTGGGAGACCCAGTACTTC; CDR3aa: CSVVSSGRWETQYF
v_gene: TRBV4-3; abundance: -; j_gene: TRBJ2-7; d_gene: -; CDR3nt: TGCGCCAGCAGCCAAAGCCCAAGGGGGACCGGTGACGAGCAGTACTTC; CDR3aa: CASSQSPRGTGDEQYF
v_gene: TRBV11-1; abundance: once; j_gene: TRBJ1-5; d_gene: TRBD1; CDR3nt: TGTGCCAGCAGCCTAGCGACAGGGCCTGGGCAGCCCCAGCATTTT; CDR3aa: CASSLATGPGQPQHF
v_gene: TRBV6-2/TRBV6-3; abundance: few; j_gene: TRBJ1-5; d_gene: -; CDR3nt: TGTGCCAGCATCACAAGGGTGGTGTCATTACCGCCTAATCAGCCCCAGCATTTT; CDR3aa: CASITRVVSLPPNQPQHF
v_gene: TRBV6-5; abundance: -; j_gene: TRBJ2-3; d_gene: -; CDR3nt: TGTGCCAGCAGTTACTCGCTTGGAACAGATACGCAGTATTTT; CDR3aa: CASSYSLGTDTQYF
v_gene: TRBV11-1; abundance: many; j_gene: TRBJ1-1; d_gene: -; CDR3nt: TGTGCCAGCAGCTTAATGATGAACACTGAAGCTTTCTTT; CDR3aa: CASSLMMNTEAFF
v_gene: TRBV20-1; abundance: many; j_gene: TRBJ1-2; d_gene: -; CDR3nt: TGCAGTGCTACCCGGGACGGGAACTATGGCTACACCTTC; CDR3aa: CSATRDGNYGYTF
v_gene: TRBV5-1; abundance: many; j_gene: TRBJ1-2; d_gene: -; CDR3nt: TGCGCCAGCAGCTTGGGACACTATGGCTACACCTTC; CDR3aa: CASSLGHYGYTF
v_gene: TRBV6-1; abundance: -; j_gene: TRBJ2-7; d_gene: -; CDR3nt: TGTGCCAGCCCAAAGGGAGGCAGCTCCTACGAGCAGTACTTC; CDR3aa: CASPKGGSSYEQYF
v_gene: TRBV5-1; abundance: many; j_gene: TRBJ1-2; d_gene: TRBD1; CDR3nt: TGCGCCAGCAGCCCCGACAGGGCGGTTAGTGGCTACACCTTC; CDR3aa: CASSPDRAVSGYTF
v_gene: TRBV20-1; abundance: few; j_gene: TRBJ1-1; d_gene: TRBD1; CDR3nt: TGCAGTGCTAGAGATCCGCTTCCGGGACAGACTGAAGCTTTCTTT; CDR3aa: CSARDPLPGQTEAFF
v_gene: TRBV14; abundance: few; j_gene: TRBJ2-1; d_gene: TRBD1; CDR3nt: TGTGCCAGCAGCCAGGGACAGGGGGAATGGTACAATGAGCAGTTCTTC; CDR3aa: CASSQGQGEWYNEQFF
v_gene: TRBV6-2/TRBV6-3; abundance: many; j_gene: TRBJ1-5; d_gene: -; CDR3nt: TGTGCCAGCAGTTTGCGGGCCCCGGGGGATCAGCCCCAGCATTTT; CDR3aa: CASSLRAPGDQPQHF
v_gene: TRBV7-2; abundance: -; j_gene: TRBJ2-7; d_gene: TRBD1; CDR3nt: TGTGCCAGCAGCTTCACAGGGGGGCTAGACGAGCAGTACTTC; CDR3aa: CASSFTGGLDEQYF
v_gene: TRBV20-1; abundance: few; j_gene: TRBJ1-1; d_gene: -; CDR3nt: TGCAGTGCTGATCAAGGGAGTGGCACTGAAGCTTTCTTT; CDR3aa: CSADQGSGTEAFF
v_gene: TRBV6-2/TRBV6-3; abundance: few; j_gene: TRBJ2-7; d_gene: -; CDR3nt: TGTGCCAGCACCCGGGACTGGGCTTCCTACGAGCAGTACTTC; CDR3aa: CASTRDWASYEQYF
v_gene: TRBV5-1; abundance: many; j_gene: TRBJ2-1; d_gene: TRBD1; CDR3nt: TGCGCCAGCAGTTCGTCCGGGACAGGGTTCAATGAGCAGTTCTTC; CDR3aa: CASSSSGTGFNEQFF
v_gene: TRBV5-6; abundance: -; j_gene: TRBJ1-2; d_gene: -; CDR3nt: TGTGCCAGCAGCTTGGGTTCTGGGAGCGGCTACACCTTC; CDR3aa: CASSLGSGSGYTF
v_gene: TRBV20-1; abundance: few; j_gene: TRBJ1-6; d_gene: -; CDR3nt: TGCAGTGCTAGAGAGGACAGAAATTCACCCCTCCACTTT; CDR3aa: CSAREDRNSPLHF
v_gene: TRBV4-1; abundance: -; j_gene: TRBJ2-3; d_gene: -; CDR3nt: TGCGCCAGCAGCCAAGCTGGGTTTGGGAGCACAGATACGCAGTATTTT; CDR3aa: CASSQAGFGSTDTQYF
v_gene: TRBV20-1; abundance: -; j_gene: TRBJ2-1; d_gene: -; CDR3nt: TGCAGTGCTAGGCCGGCGGCTTTCGAGCAGTTCTTC; CDR3aa: CSARPAAFEQFF
v_gene: TRBV25-1; abundance: -; j_gene: TRBJ2-3; d_gene: -; CDR3nt: TGTGCCACCAGGAGCCCAATCACAGATACGCAGTATTTT; CDR3aa: CATRSPITDTQYF
v_gene: TRBV20-1; abundance: -; j_gene: TRBJ1-6; d_gene: -; CDR3nt: TGCAGTGCTAGAGGACAGCGGGGTTATAATTCACCCCTCCACTTT; CDR3aa: CSARGQRGYNSPLHF
v_gene: TRBV6-2/TRBV6-3; abundance: few; j_gene: TRBJ2-1; d_gene: TRBD2; CDR3nt: TGTGCCGGCGGGAGGAACAATGAGCAGTTCTTC; CDR3aa: CAGGRNNEQFF
v_gene: TRBV5-8; abundance: once; j_gene: TRBJ2-1; d_gene: TRBD2; CDR3nt: TGTGCCAGCAGCTTCGGACTAGCGGGGGGGCAGGAGCAGTTCTTC; CDR3aa: CASSFGLAGGQEQFF
v_gene: TRBV5-1; abundance: few; j_gene: TRBJ1-5; d_gene: -; CDR3nt: TGCGCCAGCAGCCCGATGGACAGCCAAAATCAGCCCCAGCATTTT; CDR3aa: CASSPMDSQNQPQHF
v_gene: TRBV20-1; abundance: -; j_gene: TRBJ2-4; d_gene: -; CDR3nt: TGCAGTGCCGTTCAGCCCCTAGCCAAAAACATTCAGTACTTC; CDR3aa: CSAVQPLAKNIQYF
v_gene: TRBV15; abundance: -; j_gene: TRBJ2-1; d_gene: TRBD1; CDR3nt: TGTGCCACCAGCAGACATCTCGCTGGACAGGGATACAATGAGCAGTTCTTC; CDR3aa: CATSRHLAGQGYNEQFF
v_gene: TRBV20-1; abundance: few; j_gene: TRBJ2-3; d_gene: TRBD2; CDR3nt: TGCAGTGTTAATCTTGGACTAGCGGGGGGCACCACAGATACGCAGTATTTT; CDR3aa: CSVNLGLAGGTTDTQYF
v_gene: TRBV27; abundance: -; j_gene: TRBJ2-2; d_gene: -; CDR3nt: TGTGCCAGCAGTCCCCCCGGGGTAGCGGCGAACACCGGGGAGCTGTTTTTT; CDR3aa: CASSPPGVAANTGELFF
v_gene: TRBV7-3; abundance: -; j_gene: TRBJ1-3; d_gene: -; CDR3nt: TGTGCCAGCAGCCCCTCCGGCGGTTTCTCTGGAAACACCATATATTTT; CDR3aa: CASSPSGGFSGNTIYF
v_gene: TRBV20-1; abundance: many; j_gene: TRBJ1-4; d_gene: TRBD1; CDR3nt: TGCAGTGCGGAACAGGGGGCAGGACGGAAACTGTTTTTT; CDR3aa: CSAEQGAGRKLFF
v_gene: TRBV28; abundance: few; j_gene: TRBJ2-3; d_gene: -; CDR3nt: TGTGCCAGCAGGGTACCGACAGATACGCAGTATTTT; CDR3aa: CASRVPTDTQYF
v_gene: TRBV5-5; abundance: -; j_gene: TRBJ2-7; d_gene: TRBD2; CDR3nt: TGTGCCAGCAGCTTGGAACTAGCGGGGGGCTACGAGCAGTACTTC; CDR3aa: CASSLELAGGYEQYF
v_gene: TRBV12-3/TRBV12-4; abundance: -; j_gene: TRBJ2-7; d_gene: -; CDR3nt: TGTGCCAGCAGCTTTAGGACACAGGGCTACGAGCAGTACTTC; CDR3aa: CASSFRTQGYEQYF
v_gene: TRBV5-6; abundance: many; j_gene: TRBJ2-7; d_gene: TRBD1; CDR3nt: TGTGCCAGCAGCGCTTCGACAGGGGATTGGACCTACGAGCAGTACTTC; CDR3aa: CASSASTGDWTYEQYF
v_gene: TRBV5-1; abundance: few; j_gene: TRBJ2-7; d_gene: TRBD1; CDR3nt: TGCGCCAGCAGTACGGACAGGCTGGAGCAGTACTTC; CDR3aa: CASSTDRLEQYF
v_gene: TRBV5-1; abundance: -; j_gene: TRBJ2-7; d_gene: -; CDR3nt: TGCGCCAGCAGCTTGGGGACAGTACTAGGATACGAGCAGTACTTC; CDR3aa: CASSLGTVLGYEQYF
v_gene: TRBV18; abundance: -; j_gene: TRBJ2-1; d_gene: TRBD2; CDR3nt: TGTGCCAGCTCGACTAGCGGGTGGTACAATGAGCAGTTCTTC; CDR3aa: CASSTSGWYNEQFF
v_gene: TRBV20-1; abundance: -; j_gene: TRBJ1-1; d_gene: -; CDR3nt: TGCAGTGCTTTCCAGGGGTCTGAAGCTTTCTTT; CDR3aa: CSAFQGSEAFF
v_gene: TRBV28; abundance: -; j_gene: TRBJ2-2; d_gene: -; CDR3nt: TGTGCCAGCAGGGGGGCGGCCGGGGAGCTGTTTTTT; CDR3aa: CASRGAAGELFF
v_gene: TRBV20-1; abundance: many; j_gene: TRBJ1-2; d_gene: TRBD1; CDR3nt: TGCAGTGCTGGGGGACAGGGGAAATCCTATGGCTACACCTTC; CDR3aa: CSAGGQGKSYGYTF
v_gene: TRBV6-6; abundance: few; j_gene: TRBJ1-2; d_gene: -; CDR3nt: TGTGCCAGCACCTTCAAGGGAAACTATGGCTACACCTTC; CDR3aa: CASTFKGNYGYTF
v_gene: TRBV15; abundance: few; j_gene: TRBJ2-2; d_gene: TRBD2; CDR3nt: TGTGCCACCAGCAGAGAGAGTGGCGGGAGGTGGCGTAGCACCGGGGAGCTGTTTTTT; CDR3aa: CATSRESGGRWRSTGELFF
v_gene: TRBV5-5; abundance: few; j_gene: TRBJ1-2; d_gene: TRBD1; CDR3nt: TGTGCCAGCAGCTTCGACAGGGCGCGACTTTATGGCTACACCTTC; CDR3aa: CASSFDRARLYGYTF
v_gene: TRBV7-2; abundance: -; j_gene: TRBJ2-7; d_gene: TRBD1; CDR3nt: TGTGCCAGCAGCGTTACCGGGACAGGCCCCTACGAGCAGTACTTC; CDR3aa: CASSVTGTGPYEQYF
v_gene: TRBV20-1; abundance: few; j_gene: TRBJ1-1; d_gene: -; CDR3nt: TGCAGCACCACCGGACAGCCGAACACTGAAGCTTTCTTT; CDR3aa: CSTTGQPNTEAFF
v_gene: TRBV21-1; abundance: -; j_gene: TRBJ2-5; d_gene: -; CDR3nt: TGTGCCAGCAGCAAAGTCTTCGGGGCCCTGGGGAAGACCCAGTACTTC; CDR3aa: CASSKVFGALGKTQYF
v_gene: TRBV18; abundance: -; j_gene: TRBJ2-4; d_gene: TRBD1; CDR3nt: TGTGCCAGCTCACCATCTCCCGGGACAGGGGCCGTTAACATTCAGTACTTC; CDR3aa: CASSPSPGTGAVNIQYF
v_gene: TRBV20-1; abundance: many; j_gene: TRBJ2-5; d_gene: TRBD2; CDR3nt: TGCAGTGCTAGAAGGCTAGCGGCGCCGGAGACCCAGTACTTC; CDR3aa: CSARRLAAPETQYF
v_gene: TRBV4-2; abundance: -; j_gene: TRBJ1-1; d_gene: -; CDR3nt: TGTGCCAGCAGCAATAACAGGGCGGCCACTGAAGCTTTCTTT; CDR3aa: CASSNNRAATEAFF
v_gene: TRBV7-2; abundance: -; j_gene: TRBJ2-1; d_gene: -; CDR3nt: TGTGCCAGCAACGGGCCGCCCCACAATGAGCAGTTCTTC; CDR3aa: CASNGPPHNEQFF
v_gene: TRBV12-3/TRBV12-4; abundance: -; j_gene: TRBJ2-5; d_gene: -; CDR3nt: TGTGCCAGCAGTTTAAGCAGTCTGCAAGAGACCCAGTACTTC; CDR3aa: CASSLSSLQETQYF
v_gene: TRBV5-1; abundance: many; j_gene: TRBJ2-5; d_gene: -; CDR3nt: TGCGCCAGCAGCTTGGACGTTGGCAGCCAAGGGACCCAGTACTTC; CDR3aa: CASSLDVGSQGTQYF
v_gene: TRBV9; abundance: few; j_gene: TRBJ2-2; d_gene: TRBD1; CDR3nt: TGTGCCAGCAGCCTATTCGGAGGACAGGAAAACACCGGGGAGCTGTTTTTT; CDR3aa: CASSLFGGQENTGELFF
v_gene: TRBV7-9; abundance: many; j_gene: TRBJ2-1; d_gene: -; CDR3nt: TGTGCCAGCAGCTTAGTCGGGACACGCAATGAGCAGTTCTTC; CDR3aa: CASSLVGTRNEQFF
v_gene: TRBV4-1; abundance: few; j_gene: TRBJ1-4; d_gene: -; CDR3nt: TGCGCCAGCAGCCAAGTCCCTCCTTCAGGGAAACGAGAAAAACTGTTTTTT; CDR3aa: CASSQVPPSGKREKLFF
v_gene: TRBV28; abundance: many; j_gene: TRBJ2-3; d_gene: -; CDR3nt: TGTGCCAGCAGTTTAGTCTGGGGAAGCACAGATACGCAGTATTTT; CDR3aa: CASSLVWGSTDTQYF